The 14 T cell receptor beta chains below were found in one sample sequenced in a study of cytomegalovirus exposure and HLA in healthy donors. PCR amplification relied on 60 Vbeta primers (plus 13 Jbeta primers). The repertoire was sequenced with immunoSEQ multiplex PCR; TCRdb's copy has only in-frame clones and lacks some. The sample records 150,000 to 200,000 clones, roughly 80% being singletons. What was sequenced was PBMCs. Every receptor here comes from a male donor in good health and CMV-seropositive.

This sequence joins TRBV7-2 and TRBJ1-2; maybe TRBD1 (6 bases). The CDR3 consists of 16 residues. V was trimmed by 5 bases and J by 8 bases, leaving 24 bases between them. Germline V CDR1 and CDR2: SGHTA, FQGNSA. In DNA form, the CDR3 reads TGTGCCAGCAGCGAGATTCGGGACATTCTCCGTTTGGGCTACACCTTC. Its translation: CASSEIRDILRLGYTF.

This clone was seen a few times. The chain combines TRBV10-3 with TRBJ2-1, with TRBD1 matching over 8 bases. Per germline, CDR1 ENHRY and CDR2 SYGVKD. V dropped 0 bases and J dropped 4; count of bases not matched to a gene: 8. The CDR3 spans 17 residues. The CDR3 region is CAISESSRDRRYNEQFF. The CDR3 coding sequence is TGTGCCATCAGTGAGTCGAGCCGGGACAGGAGATACAATGAGCAGTTCTTC.

The chain's CDR3 is CASSEHRGLGANVLTF. The CDR3 DNA sequence: TGTGCCAGCAGCGAGCACAGGGGGCTTGGGGCCAACGTCCTGACTTTC. V gene TRBV11-2 combines with J gene TRBJ2-6, with TRBD1 identical over 9 bases. Germline values: CDR1 SGHAT, CDR2 FQNNGV. J was trimmed by 3 bases and V by 5 bases; bases with no gene match: 5. The CDR3 sequence is 16 residues long.

CDR3 residues: CSAQLASQTQYF. The CDR3 nucleotides are TGCAGCGCCCAACTAGCTTCACAGACCCAGTACTTC. The chain employs TRBV29-1 and TRBJ2-5, with D maybe TRBD2 (6 bases). V gave up 7 bases and J gave up 6 bases, with 15 bases separating them. CDR3 length: 12 amino acids. Germline V lookup: CDR1 SQVTM, CDR2 ANQGSEA.

This clone appeared a few times. The chain is built from TRBV10-2 and TRBJ1-2; the D is unclear. V was shortened by 5 bases and J by 2 bases, with 9 bases between the two germline ends. The CDR3 has 13 amino acids. Per germline, CDR1 WSHSY and CDR2 SAAADI. CDR3 coding DNA: TGCGCCAGCAGTATCGTATCCAACTATGGCTACACCTTC. This translates into CASSIVSNYGYTF.

This sequence joins TRBV4-2 and TRBJ1-6; TRBD1 agrees at 8 bases. Germline V gives CDR1 LGHNA, CDR2 YNFKEQ. The CDR3 covers 15 residues. V dropped 4 bases and J dropped 8; count of bases not matched to a gene: 7. The chain's CDR3 is CASSLSGQADSPLHF. DNA for the CDR3: TGTGCCAGCAGCCTCTCGGGACAGGCGGATTCACCCCTCCACTTT.

The chain links TRBV5-6 to TRBJ2-1; unclear D gene. Trimming cost V 0 bases and J 5 bases, with 3 bases left between them. This CDR3 is built from 12 residues. Germline CDR1 and CDR2: SGHDT and YYEEEE. The CDR3 loop is CASSLVNNEQFF. The DNA for the CDR3 is TGTGCCAGCAGCTTGGTTAACAATGAGCAGTTCTTC. Drawing the rest from reference TRBV5-6 and TRBJ2-1, the complete variable domain is DAGVTQSPTHLIKTRGQQVTLRCSPKSGHDTVSWYQQALGQGPQFIFQYYEEEERQRGNFPDRFSGHQFPNYSSELNVNALLLGDSALYLCASSLVNNEQFFGPGTRLTVL.

The rearrangement uses TRBV2 and TRBJ1-5; D unclear. The CDR3 runs to 15 residues. Per germline, CDR1 SNHLY and CDR2 FYNNEI. The V end lost 2 bases, the J end lost 6 bases, and 14 bases lay between the germline ends. CDR3: CASSEFGLVRQPQHF. DNA of the CDR3: TGTGCCAGCAGTGAATTCGGACTGGTCCGTCAGCCCCAGCATTTT.

V usage is TRBV28 and J usage is TRBJ2-5, with TRBD1 as a possible D gene (6 bases). The ends were cut back, 2 bases at V and 6 bases at J, with 13 bases in the middle. Per the germline V gene, CDR1 is MDHEN and CDR2 is SYDVKM. The CDR3 spans 14 residues. CDR3 nucleotide sequence: TGTGCCAGCAGTTTACAGGGGACCGTGAAGACCCAGTACTTC. Its protein is CASSLQGTVKTQYF.

The V gene is TRBV5-1, the J gene TRBJ2-5, with 9 bases matching TRBD1. The DNA end is a closer match to TRBJ2-7, so the J assignment may be wrong. The CDR3 extends over 14 amino acids. CDR1 is SGHRS, CDR2 YFSETQ, per germline. Written as DNA, the CDR3 is TGCGCCAGCAGCCCAGGGGGACAGGGTGACGAGCAGTACTTC. Protein sequence: CASSPGGQGDEQYF.

On this clone: One junction end disagrees with the germline gene, perhaps due to a read error. This rearrangement joins TRBV30 to TRBJ2-4, with 11 bases matching TRBD2. The CDR3 has 14 residues. In germline, CDR1 is GTSNPN, CDR2 SVGIG (reference sequence). Written as DNA, the CDR3 is TGTGCCTACCGACTAGCGGGAACCAAAAACAGTCAGTACTTC. This translates into CAYRLAGTKNSQYF. The full variable domain, with the rest looked up from reference TRBV30 and TRBJ2-4, is SQTIHQWPATLVQPVGSPLSLECTVEGTSNPNLYWYRQAAGRGLQLLFYSVGIGQISSEVPQNLSASRPQDRQFILSSKKLLLSDSGFYLCAYRLAGTKNSQYFGAGTRLSVL.

This clone was picked up one time. The chain recombines TRBV29-1 with TRBJ1-1; D possibly corresponds to TRBD1 (6 bases). Trimming took off 6 bases at V and 1 base at J, with 18 bases between the two ends. The CDR3 is 15 residues long. In germline, CDR1 is SQVTM, CDR2 ANQGSEA. The CDR3: CSVKRGTLGNTEAFF. Here the CDR3 DNA reads TGCAGCGTCAAAAGGGGGACCCTAGGGAACACTGAAGCTTTCTTT.

The V and J genes are TRBV14 and TRBJ1-1; TRBD1 is a possible D gene (5 bases). Trimming took 4 bases from V and 5 from J, leaving 17 bases between them. The CDR3 has 15 amino acids. The germline gives CDR1 SGHDN, CDR2 FVKESK. The CDR3 region is CASSLGGGTNTEAFF. The CDR3 coding sequence is TGTGCCAGCAGCCTTGGAGGAGGGACCAATACTGAAGCTTTCTTT.

This rearrangement joins TRBV2 to TRBJ1-2; possible D gene TRBD1, 5 bases. Between the trimmed V and J ends, which lost 7 bases and 5 bases, there was a span of 20 bases. This CDR3 region has 15 residues. The germline CDR1 and CDR2 sequences are SNHLY and FYNNEI. In DNA form, the CDR3 reads TGTGCCAGCACCTTTTCGGGGGGATCTCTTTATGGCTACACCTTC. Its translation: CASTFSGGSLYGYTF.